The source of this T cell receptor beta chain is a study of early T cells in non-severe SARS-CoV-2 infection. Study context: Unsorted whole blood bulk RNA was sequenced, with unpaired chains.

From the 5' RACE reads, TCRdb called clonotypes with MiXCR, one entry per CDR3 protein. The data show some 29,000 distinct CDR3 sequences, over 3.5% seen once. Trimming cost V 4 bases and J 3 bases; bases outside gene matches: 11. The CDR3 runs to 17 residues. Germline V gene data show CDR1 as MNHNS and CDR2 as SASEGT. This clonotype was picked up a small number of times. This clonotype was obtained from an adult who was a healthcare worker with PCR-confirmed SARS-CoV-2 infection or an uninfected control (not recorded which). Input material: whole blood. The rearrangement joins TRBV6-1 to TRBJ2-3; 9 nucleotides match TRBD1. The CDR3 is CASSGRPGTGLTDTQYF. As DNA, the CDR3 is TGTGCCAGCAGTGGGCGGCCCGGGACAGGGTTAACAGATACGCAGTATTTT.